The TCR beta chain under discussion was sequenced for a study of cytomegalovirus exposure and HLA in healthy donors. In germline, CDR1 is SGHRS, CDR2 YFSETQ. V shed 2 bases and J shed 4 bases, with 17 bases lying between them. The CDR3 consists of 16 residues. General study results and limits: One variant, a missense change in DCLRE1C, was linked in a later analysis to TCR beta V- and J-gene trimming.

Points on this clone: Its matching antigen is unknown.

The PCR was carried out with 60 Vbeta primers and 13 Jbeta primers. Assay used: immunoSEQ multiplex PCR; TCRdb lists only in-frame clones, some missing. The sample has more than 120,000 clones; more than 75% are singletons. The genes are TRBV5-1 and TRBJ2-3; possible D gene TRBD2, 7 bases. Sequenced material: PBMCs. The sequence was obtained from a woman in her thirties or forties in good health and CMV-seropositive. This CDR3 is CASSFIVGGAADTQYF. The CDR3 nucleotides read TGCGCCAGCAGCTTCATCGTTGGGGGGGCGGCAGATACGCAGTATTTT.